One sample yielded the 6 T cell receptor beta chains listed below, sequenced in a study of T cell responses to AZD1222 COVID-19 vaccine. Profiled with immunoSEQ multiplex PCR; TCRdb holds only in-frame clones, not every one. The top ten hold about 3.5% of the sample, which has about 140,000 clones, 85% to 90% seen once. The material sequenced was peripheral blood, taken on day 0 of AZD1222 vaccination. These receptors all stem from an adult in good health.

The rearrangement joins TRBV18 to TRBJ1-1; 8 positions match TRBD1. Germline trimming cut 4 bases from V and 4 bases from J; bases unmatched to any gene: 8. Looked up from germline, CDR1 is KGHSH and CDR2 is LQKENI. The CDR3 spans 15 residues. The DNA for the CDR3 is TGTGCCAGCTCACAAACAGGGGGTGGTACCACTGAAGCTTTCTTT. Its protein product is CASSQTGGGTTEAFF.

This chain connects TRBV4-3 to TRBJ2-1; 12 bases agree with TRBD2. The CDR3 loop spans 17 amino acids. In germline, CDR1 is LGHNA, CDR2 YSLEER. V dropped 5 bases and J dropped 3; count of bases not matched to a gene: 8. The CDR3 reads CASSADRTSGNYNEQFF. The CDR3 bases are TGCGCCAGCAGCGCAGACCGGACTAGCGGGAACTACAATGAGCAGTTCTTC.

For the CDR3, the DNA is TGTGCCAGCAGCTTAACGGGGATGGCGAACACTGAAGCTTTCTTT. Amino acid sequence: CASSLTGMANTEAFF. The chain joins TRBV11-2 to TRBJ1-1; D is unresolved. The V end lost 2 bases, the J end lost 1 base, and 11 bases lay between the germline ends. CDR1 SGHAT and CDR2 FQNNGV come from the germline V gene. The CDR3 loop spans 15 amino acids. Using reference TRBV11-2 and TRBJ1-1 for the parts outside the CDR3, the full variable domain is EAGVAQSPRYKIIEKRQSVAFWCNPISGHATLYWYQQILGQGPKLLIQFQNNGVVDDSQLPKDRFSAERLKGVDSTLKIQPAKLEDSAVYLCASSLTGMANTEAFFGQGTRLTVV.

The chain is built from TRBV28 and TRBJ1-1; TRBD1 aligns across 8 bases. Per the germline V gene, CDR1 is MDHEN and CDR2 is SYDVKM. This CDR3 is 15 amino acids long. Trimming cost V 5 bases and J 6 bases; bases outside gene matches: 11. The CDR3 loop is CASSLPGTGGAEAFF. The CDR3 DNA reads TGTGCCAGCAGTCTCCCCGGGACAGGTGGCGCTGAAGCTTTCTTT.

CDR3 sequence reads: CASSPRTGYGYTF. The CDR3, as DNA: TGTGCCAGCAGCCCCCGGACAGGCTATGGCTACACCTTC. The chain carries TRBV13 and TRBJ1-2; 7 bases are a match to TRBD1. The germline gives CDR1 PRHDT, CDR2 FYEKMQ (reference sequence). J was trimmed by 4 bases and V by 5 bases; bases with no gene match: 4. The CDR3 covers 13 residues.

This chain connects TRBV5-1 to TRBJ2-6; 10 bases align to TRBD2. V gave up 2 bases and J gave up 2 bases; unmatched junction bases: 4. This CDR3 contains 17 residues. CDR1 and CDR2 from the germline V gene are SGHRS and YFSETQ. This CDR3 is CASSLLAGNAGANVLTF. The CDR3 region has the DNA TGCGCCAGCAGCTTACTAGCGGGAAACGCTGGGGCCAACGTCCTGACTTTC.